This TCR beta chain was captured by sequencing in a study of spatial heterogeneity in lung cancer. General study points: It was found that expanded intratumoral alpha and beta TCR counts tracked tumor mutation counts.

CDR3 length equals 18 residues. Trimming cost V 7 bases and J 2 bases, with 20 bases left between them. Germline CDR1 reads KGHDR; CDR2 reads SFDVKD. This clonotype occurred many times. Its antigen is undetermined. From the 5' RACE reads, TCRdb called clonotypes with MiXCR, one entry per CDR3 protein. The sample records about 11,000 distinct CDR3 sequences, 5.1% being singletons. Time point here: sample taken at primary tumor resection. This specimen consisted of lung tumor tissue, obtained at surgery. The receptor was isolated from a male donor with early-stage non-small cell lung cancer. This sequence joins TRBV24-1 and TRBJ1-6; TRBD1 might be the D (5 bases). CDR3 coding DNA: TGTGCCACCAGCTCTCGGGACCGTGGGAAACCCTATAATTCACCCCTCCACTTT. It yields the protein CATSSRDRGKPYNSPLHF.